The clone carrying this TCR beta chain is judged medium-sized. The antigen remains undetermined. These data originate in a study of spatial heterogeneity in lung cancer. Points from the study as a whole: Tumors with more nonsynonymous mutations had more expanded intratumoral alpha and beta TCRs. Alpha chains reached an estimated coverage of roughly 6.3% of tumor T cells, and beta chains roughly 14%.

Time point meaning: sample taken at primary tumor resection. The donors, 70 or so patients with untreated early-stage non-small cell lung cancer, provided the samples. The germline V gene encodes CDR1 MDHEN and CDR2 SYDVKM. Unmatched junction bases numbered 7, after V lost 3 bases and J lost 5 bases. CDR3 length equals 14 residues. From the 5' RACE reads, TCRdb called clonotypes with MiXCR, one entry per CDR3 protein. Seen here are 6,500 to 8,500 distinct CDR3 sequences, around 3.1% observed once, and the top ten hold roughly a fifth. This TCR was sampled from a male donor with early-stage non-small cell lung cancer. Sequences were derived from lung tumor tissue, sampled at surgery. This chain joins TRBV28 and TRBJ2-7; 7 bases agree with TRBD1. The chain's CDR3 is CASSFLSGTDEQYF. The CDR3 bases are TGTGCCAGCAGTTTTCTGTCCGGGACAGACGAGCAGTACTTC.